These T cell receptor beta chains were read from a single sample in a study of beta chain features in type 1 diabetes. Generated by immunoSEQ multiplex PCR, the TCRdb table keeps only in-frame clones and is missing some. The data hold around 650,000 clones, with approximately 13% observed a single time. The sample comprised naive CD4+ T cells from blood. The source is a man aged 25 to 45 with type 1 diabetes. CDR3s include the opening cysteine and the closing phenylalanine or tryptophan. Each record gives: V gene, CDR3 protein.

V gene: TRBV29-1
CDR3 protein: CSVSFGWQMNTEAFF

V gene: TRBV11-2
CDR3 protein: CASGPVGRAGELFF

V gene: TRBV11-2
CDR3 protein: CASSILSGGYNEQFF

V gene: TRBV2
CDR3 protein: CASSERGEWRQPQHF

V gene: TRBV7-2
CDR3 protein: CASSDRSSSYEQYF

V gene: TRBV7-9
CDR3 protein: CASSLGADDTQYF

V gene: TRBV18
CDR3 protein: CASSGEGLIGEQYF

V gene: TRBV28
CDR3 protein: CASSLRETQYF

V gene: TRBV30
CDR3 protein: CAWSTPWGGSSTDTQYF

V gene: TRBV29-1
CDR3 protein: CSVDGNYGYTF

V gene: TRBV7-2
CDR3 protein: CASSQTGGNEQFF

V gene: TRBV29-1
CDR3 protein: CSVRDRDSYNSPLHF